These 4 T cell receptor beta chains were sequenced from one sample in a study of blood T cell repertoires in COVID-19. Sequencing used immunoSEQ multiplex PCR; TCRdb keeps in-frame clones, though not all of them. The table shows some 220,000 clones, with more than 65% occurring only once. Sequencing input: peripheral blood. All receptors derive from a man aged 45 to 65 with active or convalescent COVID-19.

Only a few counts were recorded for this clone. V is TRBV19 and J is TRBJ2-7; 11 bases line up with TRBD2. Germline CDR1 LNHDA, CDR2 SQIVND (reference sequence). CDR3 size: 15 residues. V lost 5 bases and J lost 3; bases outside the gene matches: 6. Written as DNA, the CDR3 is TGTGCCAGTAGTCGGGGACTAGCGGTGGACTACGAGCAGTACTTC. Its protein product is CASSRGLAVDYEQYF.

This chain uses TRBV6-2 or TRBV6-3 with TRBJ2-5; a possible D gene is TRBD1 (5 bases). The germline gives CDR1 MNHEY, CDR2 SVGEGT. Deletions cut 2 bases from V and 2 bases from J, with 12 bases between. This CDR3 has 15 amino acids. Here the CDR3 reads CASSYRGFPQETQYF. CDR3 bases: TGTGCCAGCAGTTACAGGGGCTTCCCTCAAGAGACCCAGTACTTC.

This clone was recorded only once. CDR3 sequence reads: CASRRTSGRTDTQYF. In nucleotides, the CDR3 is TGTGCCAGCAGACGGACTAGCGGGCGCACAGATACGCAGTATTTT. The chain employs TRBV6-4 and TRBJ2-3, with TRBD2 matching 11 bases. CDR1 is MRHNA and CDR2 is SNTAGT in the germline V gene. CDR3 length equals 15 residues. V dropped 6 bases and J dropped 1; count of bases not matched to a gene: 3.

This chain joins TRBV7-2 and TRBJ1-3, with D perhaps matching TRBD1 (5 bases). The germline V gene encodes CDR1 SGHTA and CDR2 FQGNSA. The CDR3 contains 15 residues. V gave up 2 bases and J gave up 0 bases, with 8 bases separating them. CDR3 residues: CASSLLGGSGNTIYF. The CDR3 region has the DNA TGTGCCAGCAGCTTATTGGGGGGCTCTGGAAACACCATATATTTT.